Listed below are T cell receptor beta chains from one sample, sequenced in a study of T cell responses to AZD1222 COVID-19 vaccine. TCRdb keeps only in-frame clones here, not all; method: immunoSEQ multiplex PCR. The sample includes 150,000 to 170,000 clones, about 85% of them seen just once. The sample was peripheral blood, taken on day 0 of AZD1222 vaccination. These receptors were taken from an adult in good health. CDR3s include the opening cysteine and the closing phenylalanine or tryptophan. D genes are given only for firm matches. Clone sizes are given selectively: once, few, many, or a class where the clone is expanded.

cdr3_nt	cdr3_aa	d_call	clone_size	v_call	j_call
TGTGCCAGCAGTTACTCGAAACGGACGGTGGGGGAGCCCCAGCATTTT	CASSYSKRTVGEPQHF	NA	NA	TRBV6-6	TRBJ1-5
TGTGCCAGCAGCTTAAGTCGGTATGCGGGGCACACTGAAGCTTTCTTT	CASSLSRYAGHTEAFF	NA	NA	TRBV13	TRBJ1-1
TGCAGCGTAACTAGGGGCTACGAGCAGTACTTC	CSVTRGYEQYF	NA	once	TRBV29-1	TRBJ2-7
TGTGCCAGCAGCGCCACGAGCATCGAGGGGGAGACCCAGTACTTC	CASSATSIEGETQYF	NA	once	TRBV9	TRBJ2-5
TGTGCCAGCGCCAGACGGGGGGACACTGAAGCTTTCTTT	CASARRGDTEAFF	NA	NA	TRBV6-5	TRBJ1-1
TGTGCCAGCAGTCAGGGCTATGGCTACACCTTC	CASSQGYGYTF	NA	NA	TRBV6-5	TRBJ1-2
TGTGCCAGCAGCCCCGGACAGGGGGCCGTCACTGAAGCTTTCTTT	CASSPGQGAVTEAFF	TRBD1	NA	TRBV7-3	TRBJ1-1
TGTGCCAGCAGCTTAAGTAGACTAGCGGGCGAGCAGTTCTTC	CASSLSRLAGEQFF	TRBD2	NA	TRBV7-2	TRBJ2-1
TGTGCCAGCAGTTACCCCGGGGGGACTGAAGCTTTCTTT	CASSYPGGTEAFF	NA	NA	TRBV27	TRBJ1-1
TGTGCCACCTCGATTAATGAGGACCTCAGGCGCGGAGATACGCAGTATTTT	CATSINEDLRRGDTQYF	NA	NA	TRBV2	TRBJ2-3
TGCAGCGGACAGAATGGAAACACCATATATTTT	CSGQNGNTIYF	NA	NA	TRBV29-1	TRBJ1-3
TGTGCCAGCAGTCTAGGGGCAGGGGGAACTGAAGCTTTCTTT	CASSLGAGGTEAFF	TRBD1	once	TRBV7-9	TRBJ1-1
TGTGCCAGCACCCCTCTAGCGGGGACCTACGAGCAGTACTTC	CASTPLAGTYEQYF	TRBD2	NA	TRBV28	TRBJ2-7
TGTGCCAGCAGTGATGACAGGGGGGGTCAGCCCCAGCATTTT	CASSDDRGGQPQHF	TRBD1	NA	TRBV2	TRBJ1-5
TGTGCCAGCAGCCAGGTTTCAGCAGGGGAAGGCTACACCTTC	CASSQVSAGEGYTF	NA	once	TRBV16	TRBJ1-2
TGCGCCAGCAGCACCCGAAGCGGGTATGGTGTTGCCGGGGAGCTGTTTTTT	CASSTRSGYGVAGELFF	NA	once	TRBV10-2	TRBJ2-2
TGTGCCACCAGCGGACCTACAGGGGGGATCTCCACCGGGGAGCTGTTTTTT	CATSGPTGGISTGELFF	TRBD1	NA	TRBV15	TRBJ2-2
TGCAGCGTCCAGCGGGGAAACACAGATACGCAGTATTTT	CSVQRGNTDTQYF	TRBD2	once	TRBV29-1	TRBJ2-3
TGTGCCAGCAGTGATTCAAGCGGGGGGAGCACAGATACGCAGTATTTT	CASSDSSGGSTDTQYF	TRBD2	NA	TRBV6-4	TRBJ2-3
TGTGCCAGCAGCCAAGAAGGGACACTAAGAAGGAATTCACCCCTCCACTTT	CASSQEGTLRRNSPLHF	NA	NA	TRBV3-1/TRBV3-2	TRBJ1-6
TGTGCCAGCACCCCGAGGACAGGGGGGGAATCACCCCTCCACTTT	CASTPRTGGESPLHF	TRBD1	NA	TRBV2	TRBJ1-6
TGTGCCAGCAGTGAAACTGGGGAGGGCTACACCTTC	CASSETGEGYTF	NA	NA	TRBV2	TRBJ1-2
TGTGCCAGTAGTATACCTGGAAACACCATATATTTT	CASSIPGNTIYF	NA	NA	TRBV19	TRBJ1-3